The 17 T cell receptor beta chains listed next were all sequenced from one sample in a study of T cell responses to AZD1222 COVID-19 vaccine. Sequenced by immunoSEQ multiplex PCR; TCRdb stores in-frame clones only, minus some. In the table there are 65,000 to 85,000 clones, around 83% of which are singletons. The sequenced sample was peripheral blood, obtained on day 0 of AZD1222 vaccination. Receptors were obtained from an adult in good health.

The genes are TRBV7-9 and TRBJ2-2; 10 nucleotides agree with TRBD1. The CDR3 has 16 residues. Losses at the gene ends were 5 bases for V and 2 bases for J; bases not matched to a gene: 5. The germline CDR1 and CDR2 sequences are SEHNR and FQNEAQ (reference sequence). The CDR3 nucleotides read TGTGCCAGCAGCGACGGGACAGGGGTCAACACCGGGGAGCTGTTTTTT. Translating it yields CASSDGTGVNTGELFF.

This CDR3 is CATSSQTGGEYF. The CDR3 DNA reads TGTGCCACCAGCAGCCAGACAGGGGGCGAGTACTTC. The rearrangement links TRBV15 to TRBJ2-4; 10 bases align to TRBD1. In germline, CDR1 is LNHNV, CDR2 YYDKDF (reference sequence). Trimming removed 3 bases from V and 14 bases from J; junction bases left unmatched: 4. CDR3 length equals 12 residues.

The chain carries TRBV7-7 and TRBJ2-2, with TRBD2 as a possible D gene (6 bases). Germline V gene lookup returns CDR1 SSHAT and CDR2 FNYEAQ (reference sequence). This CDR3 comprises 14 residues. Here the CDR3 reads CASGSTVNTGELFF. CDR3 nucleotides: TGTGCTAGCGGATCGACAGTGAACACCGGGGAGCTGTTTTTT.

This chain connects TRBV9 to TRBJ2-2; possibly TRBD2 for D (5 bases). The CDR3 covers 15 residues. Trimming removed 2 bases at V and 0 bases at J, with 8 bases between. CDR1 and CDR2 (germline): SGDLS, YYNGEE. CDR3 residues: CASSVLATNTGELFF. CDR3 in DNA: TGTGCCAGCAGCGTTCTAGCTACGAACACCGGGGAGCTGTTTTTT.

The chain recombines TRBV5-3 with TRBJ2-7; D may be TRBD2 (5 bases). TRBV5-3 belongs to the ORF category, with a function that is uncertain. The CDR3 sequence is 15 residues long. Trimming stripped 4 bases from V and 3 bases from J, with 17 bases between. CDR3 DNA: TGTGCCAGAAGCCATGGGAGCGTTTGGGGCTACGAGCAGTACTTC. This codes for CARSHGSVWGYEQYF.

CDR3 DNA sequence: TGTGCCAGCTCCCCAGGAGGGACAGGGTCTTCCGTTGCTTTCTTT. This encodes CASSPGGTGSSVAFF. The chain recombines TRBV18 with TRBJ1-1; 9 bases agree with TRBD1. This CDR3 has 15 amino acids. In germline, CDR1 is KGHSH, CDR2 LQKENI. Trimming cost V 6 bases and J 11 bases; bases outside gene matches: 16.

The chain carries TRBV28 and TRBJ2-5; TRBD1 aligns across 8 bases. This CDR3 is built from 15 residues. J gave up 5 bases and V 2 bases, and 7 bases lay outside the gene matches. Germline assignment: CDR1 MDHEN and CDR2 SYDVKM. The DNA for the CDR3 is TGTGCCAGCAGTTTAGTCCCAGGGGGCCGGGAGACCCAGTACTTC. It encodes CASSLVPGGRETQYF.

In regard to this clone: Its ends do not fully match the called genes, so a read error is possible. The V gene is TRBV19, the J gene TRBJ1-2, with 12 bases aligning to TRBD1. CDR3 size: 14 residues. Germline CDR1 and CDR2: LNHDA and SQIVND (reference sequence). The CDR3 sequence: CARTTRGTGGKSSF. The CDR3 DNA sequence: TGTGCCAGAACGACCCGGGGGACAGGGGGCAAGTCGTCCTTC.

The chain has TRBV5-6 and TRBJ2-3; D uncertain. Per germline, CDR1 SGHDT and CDR2 YYEEEE. The length of the CDR3 is 13 residues. V was cut by 2 bases and J by 0 bases, with 4 bases left in between. The CDR3 DNA is TGTGCCAGCAGCTTCCAAAGCACAGATACGCAGTATTTT. This encodes CASSFQSTDTQYF.

Here the CDR3 DNA reads TGTGCCAGCAGCTTAGGAGGGGGTACCACCGGGGAGCTGTTTTTT. Translation gives CASSLGGGTTGELFF. This chain uses TRBV7-2 with TRBJ2-2; a possible D gene is TRBD1 (6 bases). CDR1 and CDR2 from the germline V gene are SGHTA and FQGNSA. The ends were cut back, 1 base at V and 4 bases at J, with 10 bases in the middle. The length of the CDR3 is 15 residues.

The rearrangement joins TRBV7-3 to TRBJ2-3; possibly TRBD2 for D (6 bases). CDR1 is SGHTA and CDR2 is FQGTGA in the germline V gene. V dropped 4 bases and J dropped 2 bases, with 10 bases sitting between them. The CDR3 has 14 amino acids. The CDR3 sequence is CASSSGLHTDTQYF. The CDR3 coding sequence is TGTGCCAGCAGCTCGGGACTCCACACAGATACGCAGTATTTT.

V is TRBV27 and J is TRBJ1-6; D unclear. This CDR3 region has 13 residues. V gave up 5 bases and J gave up 9 bases, with 11 bases separating them. Germline V gene sequence: CDR1 MNHEY, CDR2 SMNVEV (reference sequence). CDR3 nucleotide sequence: TGTGCCAGCAGTCCCGGACGGGGTTCACCCCTCCACTTT. It codes for CASSPGRGSPLHF.

The chain has TRBV6-5 and TRBJ1-3, with 7 bases aligning to TRBD1. J gave up 4 bases and V 2 bases, and 5 bases lay outside the gene matches. This CDR3 has 15 residues. CDR1 is MNHEY and CDR2 is SVGAGI in the germline V gene. The DNA for the CDR3 is TGTGCCAGCAGTTACCAACCGGGACAGGGAAACACCATATATTTT. It translates to CASSYQPGQGNTIYF.

This clone has a single count. The CDR3 coding sequence is TGTGCCAGCAGCAAAGTAAGACATCTGCCAGACTATGGCTACACCTTC. Protein: CASSKVRHLPDYGYTF. This chain uses TRBV21-1 with TRBJ1-2; the D segment call TRBD1 is taken from the table without a DNA check. TRBV21-1 is noted as a pseudogene. CDR3 length: 16 residues.

In DNA form, the CDR3 reads TGTGCCAGCAGCTTACTCGGCCTCCTCCCCTATGGCTACACCTTC. Residues: CASSLLGLLPYGYTF. The chain uses TRBV11-2 and TRBJ1-2, with D unresolved. The CDR3 runs to 15 residues. In germline, CDR1 is SGHAT, CDR2 FQNNGV. V was pared by 2 bases and J by 4 bases, with 14 bases between.

The chain employs TRBV6-6 and TRBJ1-1; a weak D match, TRBD1 (5 bases). Between the trimmed V and J ends, which lost 5 bases and 4 bases, there was a span of 11 bases. There are 13 residues in the CDR3. The germline CDR1 and CDR2 sequences are MNHNY and SVGAGI (reference sequence). The CDR3 region is CASSAQTVTEAFF. The CDR3, as DNA: TGTGCCAGCAGTGCCCAGACAGTCACTGAAGCTTTCTTT.

The J gene is TRBJ2-7, the V gene TRBV28; 10 bases fit TRBD1. The CDR3 extends over 15 amino acids. The trim removed 6 bases at V and 3 bases at J, leaving 8 bases unmatched. Germline V gene lookup returns CDR1 MDHEN and CDR2 SYDVKM. CDR3 amino acids: CASSRPWTGGYEQYF. The DNA of the CDR3 is TGTGCCAGCAGCCGACCTTGGACAGGGGGCTACGAGCAGTACTTC.